This TCR beta chain derives from a study of graft-versus-host responses after intestinal transplantation. Study as a whole: Recipients received multivisceral, liver-intestinal, or isolated intestinal transplants. General observations from the study: Recipient marrow contained GvH clones, some of which appeared first in ileum or blood. Levels of circulating GvH clones at their peak were associated with early post-transplant HvG declines. Those patients showing graft-donor T cell macrochimerism displayed high graft-versus-host to host-versus-graft clonal ratios in allografts.

Trimming stripped 3 bases from V and 3 bases from J, with 9 bases between. The germline gives CDR1 SGHRS, CDR2 YFSETQ. This CDR3 is 13 amino acids long. Worth noting for this clone: Its antigen is not identified.

The table came from immunoSEQ multiplex PCR; TCRdb's copy has only in-frame clones and leaves some out. The sample has around 100,000 clones, approximately 93% seen once. The chain joins TRBV5-1 to TRBJ1-1; D gene uncertain. The sequencing here drew on unstimulated CD8+ T cells sorted from spleen or lymph node cells, taken before intestinal transplant. This TCR was recovered from a human donor who received an intestinal transplant. The CDR3 sequence: CASSSVTDTEAFF. CDR3 sequence (DNA): TGCGCCAGCAGCTCTGTCACGGACACTGAAGCTTTCTTT.